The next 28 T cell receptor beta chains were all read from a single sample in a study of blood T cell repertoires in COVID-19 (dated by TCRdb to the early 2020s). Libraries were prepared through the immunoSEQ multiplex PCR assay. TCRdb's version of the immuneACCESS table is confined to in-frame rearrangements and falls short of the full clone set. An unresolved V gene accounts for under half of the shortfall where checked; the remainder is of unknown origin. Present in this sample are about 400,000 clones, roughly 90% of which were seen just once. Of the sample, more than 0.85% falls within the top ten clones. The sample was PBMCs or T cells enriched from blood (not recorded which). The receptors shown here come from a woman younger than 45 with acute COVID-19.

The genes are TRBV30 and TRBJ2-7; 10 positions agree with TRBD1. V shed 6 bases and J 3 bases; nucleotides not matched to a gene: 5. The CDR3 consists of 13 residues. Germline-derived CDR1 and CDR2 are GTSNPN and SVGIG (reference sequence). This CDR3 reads CACTGTGVYEQYF. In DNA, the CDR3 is TGTGCCTGTACCGGGACAGGGGTCTACGAGCAGTACTTC.

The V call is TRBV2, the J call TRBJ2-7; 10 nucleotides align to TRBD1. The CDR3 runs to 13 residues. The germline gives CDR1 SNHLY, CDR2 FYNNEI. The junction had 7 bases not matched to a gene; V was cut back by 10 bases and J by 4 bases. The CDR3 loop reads CATEPGQGYEQYF. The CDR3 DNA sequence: TGTGCCACCGAACCGGGACAGGGGTACGAGCAGTACTTC.

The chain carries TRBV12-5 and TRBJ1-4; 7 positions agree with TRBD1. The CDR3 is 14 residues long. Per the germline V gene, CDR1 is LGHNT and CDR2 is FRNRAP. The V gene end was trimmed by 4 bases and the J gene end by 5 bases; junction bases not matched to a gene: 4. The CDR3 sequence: CASGWGQPNEKLFF. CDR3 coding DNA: TGTGCTAGTGGTTGGGGACAGCCGAATGAAAAACTGTTTTTT.

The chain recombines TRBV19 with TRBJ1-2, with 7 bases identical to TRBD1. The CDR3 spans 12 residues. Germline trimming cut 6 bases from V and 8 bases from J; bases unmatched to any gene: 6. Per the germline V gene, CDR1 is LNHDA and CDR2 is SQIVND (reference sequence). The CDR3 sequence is CASSTTGLGYTF. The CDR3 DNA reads TGTGCCAGTAGCACGACAGGGTTGGGCTACACCTTC.

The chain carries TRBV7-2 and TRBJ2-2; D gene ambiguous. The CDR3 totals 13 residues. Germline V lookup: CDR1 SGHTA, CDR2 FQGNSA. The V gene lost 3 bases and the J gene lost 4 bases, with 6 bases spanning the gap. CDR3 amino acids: CASSFSGTGELFF. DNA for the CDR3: TGTGCCAGCAGCTTTTCCGGCACCGGGGAGCTGTTTTTT.

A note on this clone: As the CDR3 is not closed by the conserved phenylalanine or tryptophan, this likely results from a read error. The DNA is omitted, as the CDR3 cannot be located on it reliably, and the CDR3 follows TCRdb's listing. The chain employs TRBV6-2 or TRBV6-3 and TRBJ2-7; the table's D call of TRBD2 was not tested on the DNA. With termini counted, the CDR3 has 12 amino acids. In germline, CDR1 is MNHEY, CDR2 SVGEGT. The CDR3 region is CASSPNVGLPLL.

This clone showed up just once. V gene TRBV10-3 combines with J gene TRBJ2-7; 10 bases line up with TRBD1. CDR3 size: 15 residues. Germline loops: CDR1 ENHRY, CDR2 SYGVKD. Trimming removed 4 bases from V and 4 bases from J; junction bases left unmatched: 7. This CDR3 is CAISVGTGATYEQYF. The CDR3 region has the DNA TGTGCCATCAGTGTGGGGACAGGGGCCACGTACGAGCAGTACTTC.

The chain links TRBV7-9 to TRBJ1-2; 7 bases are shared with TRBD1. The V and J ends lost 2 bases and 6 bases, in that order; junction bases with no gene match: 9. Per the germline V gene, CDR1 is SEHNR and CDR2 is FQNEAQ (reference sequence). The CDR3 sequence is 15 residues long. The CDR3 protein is CASSLIETGTHGYTF. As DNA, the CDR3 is TGTGCCAGCAGCTTAATAGAGACAGGGACCCATGGCTACACCTTC.

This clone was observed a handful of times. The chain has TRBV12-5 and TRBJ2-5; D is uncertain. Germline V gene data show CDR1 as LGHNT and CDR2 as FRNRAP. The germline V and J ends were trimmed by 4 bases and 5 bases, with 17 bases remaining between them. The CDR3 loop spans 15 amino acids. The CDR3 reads CASGSPAGWWETQYF. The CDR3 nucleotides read TGTGCTAGTGGTTCCCCCGCAGGATGGTGGGAGACCCAGTACTTC.

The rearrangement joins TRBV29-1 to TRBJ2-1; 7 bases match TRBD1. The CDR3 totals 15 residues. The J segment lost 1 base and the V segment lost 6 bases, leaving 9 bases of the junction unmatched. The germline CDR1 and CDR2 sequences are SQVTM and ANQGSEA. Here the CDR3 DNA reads TGCAGCGTCCTGACAGGGAAAAGTTCCTACAATGAGCAGTTCTTC. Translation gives CSVLTGKSSYNEQFF.

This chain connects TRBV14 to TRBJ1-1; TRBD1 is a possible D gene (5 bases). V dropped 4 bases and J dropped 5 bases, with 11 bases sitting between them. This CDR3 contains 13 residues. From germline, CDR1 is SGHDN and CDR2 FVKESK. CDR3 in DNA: TGTGCCAGCAGCCGCACAGGTTTGACTGAAGCTTTCTTT. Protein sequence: CASSRTGLTEAFF.

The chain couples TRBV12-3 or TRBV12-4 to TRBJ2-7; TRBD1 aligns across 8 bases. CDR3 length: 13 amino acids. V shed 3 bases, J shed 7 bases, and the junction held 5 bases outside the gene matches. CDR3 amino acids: CASSFSGGTEQYF. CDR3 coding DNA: TGTGCCAGCAGTTTCTCAGGGGGCACGGAGCAGTACTTC.

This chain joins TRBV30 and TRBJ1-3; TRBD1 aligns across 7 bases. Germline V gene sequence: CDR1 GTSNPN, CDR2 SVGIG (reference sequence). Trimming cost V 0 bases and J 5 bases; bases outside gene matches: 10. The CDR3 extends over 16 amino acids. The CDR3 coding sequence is TGTGCCTGGAGTGTACGAGGGGGCCGGCATAGAAACACCATATATTTT. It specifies CAWSVRGGRHRNTIYF. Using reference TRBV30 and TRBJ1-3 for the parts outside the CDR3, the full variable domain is SQTIHQWPATLVQPVGSPLSLECTVEGTSNPNLYWYRQAAGRGLQLLFYSVGIGQISSEVPQNLSASRPQDRQFILSSKKLLLSDSGFYLCAWSVRGGRHRNTIYFGEGSWLTVV.

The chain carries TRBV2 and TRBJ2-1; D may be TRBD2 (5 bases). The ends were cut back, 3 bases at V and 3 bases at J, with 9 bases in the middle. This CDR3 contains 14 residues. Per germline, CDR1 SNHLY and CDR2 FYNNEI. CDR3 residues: CASSESGLYNEQFF. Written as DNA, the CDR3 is TGTGCCAGCAGTGAGTCAGGACTCTACAATGAGCAGTTCTTC.

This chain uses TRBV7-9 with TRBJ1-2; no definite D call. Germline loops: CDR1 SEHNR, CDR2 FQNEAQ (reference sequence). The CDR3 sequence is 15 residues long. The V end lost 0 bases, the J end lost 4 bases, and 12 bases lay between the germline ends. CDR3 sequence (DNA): TGTGCCAGCAGCTTAGCGGTGGGCACCCCCTATGGCTACACCTTC. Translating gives CASSLAVGTPYGYTF.

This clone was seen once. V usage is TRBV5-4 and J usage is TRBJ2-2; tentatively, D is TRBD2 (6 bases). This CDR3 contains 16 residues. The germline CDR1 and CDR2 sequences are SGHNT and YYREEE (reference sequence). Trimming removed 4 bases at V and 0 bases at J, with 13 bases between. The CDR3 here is CASSDLGGANTGELFF. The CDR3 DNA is TGTGCCAGCAGCGATCTGGGGGGAGCGAACACCGGGGAGCTGTTTTTT.

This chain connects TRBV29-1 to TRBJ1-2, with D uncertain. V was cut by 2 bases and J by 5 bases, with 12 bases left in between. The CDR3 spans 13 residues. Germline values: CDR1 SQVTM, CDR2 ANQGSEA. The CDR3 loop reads CSVERGAGYGYTF. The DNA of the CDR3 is TGCAGCGTTGAACGGGGAGCTGGGTATGGCTACACCTTC.

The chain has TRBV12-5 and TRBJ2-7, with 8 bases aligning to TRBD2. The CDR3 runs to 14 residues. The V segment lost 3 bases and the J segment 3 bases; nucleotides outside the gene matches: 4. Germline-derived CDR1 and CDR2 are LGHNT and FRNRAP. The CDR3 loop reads CASGLSGGGYEQYF. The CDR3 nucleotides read TGTGCTAGTGGTTTAAGCGGGGGCGGCTACGAGCAGTACTTC. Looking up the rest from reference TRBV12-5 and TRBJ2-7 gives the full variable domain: DARVTQTPRHKVTEMGQEVTMRCQPILGHNTVFWYRQTMMQGLELLAYFRNRAPLDDSGMPKDRFSAEMPDATLATLKIQPSEPRDSAVYFCASGLSGGGYEQYFGPGTRLTVT.

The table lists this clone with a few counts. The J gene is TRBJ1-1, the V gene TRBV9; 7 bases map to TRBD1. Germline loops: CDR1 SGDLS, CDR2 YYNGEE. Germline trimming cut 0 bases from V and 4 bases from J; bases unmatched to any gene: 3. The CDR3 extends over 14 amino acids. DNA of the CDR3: TGTGCCAGCAGCGTAGGGTACAGGGGCACTGAAGCTTTCTTT. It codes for CASSVGYRGTEAFF.

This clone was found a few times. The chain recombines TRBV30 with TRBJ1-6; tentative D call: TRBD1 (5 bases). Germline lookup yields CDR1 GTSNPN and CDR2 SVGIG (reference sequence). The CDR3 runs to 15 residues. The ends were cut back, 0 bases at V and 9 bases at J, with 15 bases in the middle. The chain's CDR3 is CAWSVTGGTGSPLHF. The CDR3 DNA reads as TGTGCCTGGAGTGTCACCGGGGGTACGGGTTCACCCCTCCACTTT.

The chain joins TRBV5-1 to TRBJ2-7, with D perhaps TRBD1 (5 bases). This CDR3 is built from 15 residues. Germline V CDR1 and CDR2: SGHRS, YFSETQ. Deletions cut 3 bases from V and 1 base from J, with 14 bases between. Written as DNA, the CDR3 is TGCGCCAGCAGCTGGGGAAGCAGGGATTCCTACGAGCAGTACTTC. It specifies CASSWGSRDSYEQYF.

The CDR3 nucleotides are TGTGCCAGTAGCATCGCAGGGGTTCGGGCTTTCTTT. It is translated as CASSIAGVRAFF. The chain employs TRBV19 and TRBJ1-1, with D possibly matching TRBD1 (6 bases). CDR3 length: 12 amino acids. The V end was cut by 6 bases, the J end by 11 bases, with 16 bases between. CDR1 is LNHDA and CDR2 is SQIVND in the germline V gene (reference sequence).

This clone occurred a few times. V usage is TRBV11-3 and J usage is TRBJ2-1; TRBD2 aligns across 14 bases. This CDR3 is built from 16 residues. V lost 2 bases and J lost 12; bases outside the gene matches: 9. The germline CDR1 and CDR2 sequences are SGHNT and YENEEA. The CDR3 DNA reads TGTGCCAGCAGCTTATCCCCCGGGACTAGCGGGGGCCGGCAGTTCTTC. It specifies CASSLSPGTSGGRQFF.

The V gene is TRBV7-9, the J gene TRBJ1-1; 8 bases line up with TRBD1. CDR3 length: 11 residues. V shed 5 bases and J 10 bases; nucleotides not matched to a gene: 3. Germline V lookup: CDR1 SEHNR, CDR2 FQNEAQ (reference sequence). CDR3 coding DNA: TGTGCCAGCAGCCGAGACAGGGGAGCTTTCTTT. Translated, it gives CASSRDRGAFF.

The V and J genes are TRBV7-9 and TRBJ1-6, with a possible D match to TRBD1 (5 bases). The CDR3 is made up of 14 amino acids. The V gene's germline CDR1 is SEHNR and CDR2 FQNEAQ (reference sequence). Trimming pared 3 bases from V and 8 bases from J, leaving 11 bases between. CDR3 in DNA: TGTGCCAGCAGCTTCGAAGGGGCGTATTCACCCCTCCACTTT. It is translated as CASSFEGAYSPLHF.

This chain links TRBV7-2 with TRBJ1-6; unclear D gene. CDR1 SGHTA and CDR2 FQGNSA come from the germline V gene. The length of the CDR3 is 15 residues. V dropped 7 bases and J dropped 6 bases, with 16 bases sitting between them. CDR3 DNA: TGTGCCAGCACCCGTTGGCGTAGCAGTAATTCACCCCTCCACTTT. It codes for CASTRWRSSNSPLHF.

CDR3: CASSSLRSQPQHF. The CDR3 nucleotides are TGTGCCAGCAGCTCCCTGCGGAGTCAGCCCCAGCATTTT. The rearrangement links TRBV7-9 to TRBJ1-5; D is undetermined. Germline lookup yields CDR1 SEHNR and CDR2 FQNEAQ (reference sequence). This CDR3 has 13 residues. V lost 4 bases and J lost 6, with 10 bases in between.

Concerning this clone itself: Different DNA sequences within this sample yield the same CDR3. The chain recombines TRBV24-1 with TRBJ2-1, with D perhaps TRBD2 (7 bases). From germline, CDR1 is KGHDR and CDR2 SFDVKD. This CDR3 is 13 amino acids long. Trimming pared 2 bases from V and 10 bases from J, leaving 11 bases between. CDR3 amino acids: CATSDYRGGEQFF. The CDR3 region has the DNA TGTGCCACCAGTGATTATCGCGGGGGCGAGCAGTTCTTC.